This TCR beta chain stems from a study of blood T cell repertoires in COVID-19. Clones were sequenced by immunoSEQ multiplex PCR, and TCRdb holds only the in-frame ones, with some missing. The sample shows under 75,000 clones, 55% to 75% of them seen only once. V gave up 4 bases and J gave up 3 bases; unmatched junction bases: 5. Germline assignment: CDR1 SGDLS and CDR2 YYNGEE. This CDR3 spans 15 amino acids. This clone was observed a handful of times. This receptor was identified in a woman aged 70-85 years with COVID-19, enrolled during active disease. This rearrangement joins TRBV9 to TRBJ2-3; 10 bases match TRBD1. The specimen was peripheral blood. The CDR3 DNA sequence: TGTGCCAGCAGCATAGACAGGGGGCGGACAGATACGCAGTATTTT. It codes for CASSIDRGRTDTQYF.